This record looks at one T cell receptor (beta chain) sequence and its context. The donors (healthy individuals) were bone marrow donors. Nominally healthy donors provided the samples, though records likely missed some immune exposures. The CDR3 has 17 amino acids. CDR1 is MDHEN, CDR2 SYDVKM, per germline. The ends lost 6 bases at V and 1 base at J; junction bases unmatched: 11. The data derive from a study of cytomegalovirus exposure and HLA in healthy donors. Study-level information: A previous analysis identified approximately 120 million unique TCR beta sequences derived from roughly 180 million T cells.

Primers: 60 Vbeta forward and 13 Jbeta reverse. Measured with immunoSEQ multiplex PCR; TCRdb has only the in-frame clones, and not every one. The sample has 120,000 or so clones; around 80% are singletons. This TCR derives from a man aged 45-65 years in good health and CMV-seronegative. Sequenced input: PBMCs. The rearrangement uses TRBV28 and TRBJ1-5; 8 bases line up with TRBD1. CDR3 nucleotide sequence: TGTGCCAGCAGCCCACGGTTAGGACAGGGAAGCAATCAGCCCCAGCATTTT. It translates to CASSPRLGQGSNQPQHF. The full variable domain, with the rest looked up from reference TRBV28 and TRBJ1-5, is DVKVTQSSRYLVKRTGEKVFLECVQDMDHENMFWYRQDPGLGLRLIYFSYDVKMKEKGDIPEGYSVSREKKERFSLILESASTNQTSMYLCASSPRLGQGSNQPQHFGDGTRLSIL.